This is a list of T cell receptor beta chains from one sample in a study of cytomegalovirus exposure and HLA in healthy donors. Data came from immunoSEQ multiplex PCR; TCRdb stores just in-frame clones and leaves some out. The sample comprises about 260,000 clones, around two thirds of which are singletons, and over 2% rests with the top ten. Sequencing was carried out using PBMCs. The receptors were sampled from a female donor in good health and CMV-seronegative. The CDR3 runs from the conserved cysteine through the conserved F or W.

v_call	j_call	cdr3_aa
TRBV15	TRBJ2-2	CATSRSSGRSGTGELFF
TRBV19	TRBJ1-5	CASQGVQTGYSNQPQHF
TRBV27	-	CASSSRTSGNLYEQYF
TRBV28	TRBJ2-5	CASSLQAASGTQYF
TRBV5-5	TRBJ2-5	CASSFSGQAQETQYF
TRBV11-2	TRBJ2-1	CASSLEAGVAYNEQFF
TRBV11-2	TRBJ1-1	CASSLEHPNTEAFF
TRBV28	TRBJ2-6	CASSLRQGKPGANVLTF
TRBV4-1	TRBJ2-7	CASSQVGGQGIYEQYF
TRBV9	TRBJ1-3	CASSGYRDPSSGNTIYF
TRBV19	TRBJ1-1	CASSIRSSVGGQVAFF
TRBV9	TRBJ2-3	CASSVDPSGDTQYF
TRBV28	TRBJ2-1	CASRGGRGIGTYNEQFF
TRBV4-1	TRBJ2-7	CASSQVPRSYEQYF
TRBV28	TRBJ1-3	CASSSQGNGNTIYF
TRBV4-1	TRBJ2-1	CASSQGGLLATSEFF
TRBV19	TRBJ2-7	CASSRTSGPYEQYF